The 28 T cell receptor beta chains reported below all come from one sample, sequenced in a study of cytomegalovirus exposure and HLA in healthy donors. The PCR had 60 Vbeta and 13 Jbeta primers. The protocol was immunoSEQ multiplex PCR, while the TCRdb copy is restricted to in-frame clones and leaves out a portion. The sample carries 150,000 to 200,000 clones, more than 70% recorded once. The sample consisted of PBMCs. These receptors came from a man between 18 and 35 years old in good health and CMV-seropositive.

The chain is built from TRBV18 and TRBJ2-1; 10 nucleotides line up with TRBD2. V lost 1 base and J lost 0; bases outside the gene matches: 12. Germline V lookup: CDR1 KGHSH, CDR2 LQKENI. The CDR3 runs to 20 residues. The CDR3 sequence: CASSPLLGLAEGSSYNEQFF. DNA of the CDR3: TGTGCCAGCTCACCACTTTTAGGACTAGCGGAGGGAAGCTCCTACAATGAGCAGTTCTTC.

The chain recombines TRBV10-2 with TRBJ2-3, with TRBD2 matching over 10 bases. The V segment lost 3 bases and the J segment 3 bases; nucleotides outside the gene matches: 3. CDR1 and CDR2 from the germline V gene are WSHSY and SAAADI. CDR3 length: 15 amino acids. The CDR3 nucleotides read TGCGCCAGCAGTGACCTAGCGGGAGCGACAGATACGCAGTATTTT. Protein product: CASSDLAGATDTQYF.

This sequence joins TRBV10-3 and TRBJ2-7, with TRBD2 matching over 9 bases. Germline V CDR1 and CDR2: ENHRY, SYGVKD. The CDR3 has 15 residues. Trimming removed 3 bases from V and 1 base from J; junction bases left unmatched: 4. The CDR3 DNA follows: TGTGCCATCAGTGATCTAGCGGGGCCTTCCTACGAGCAGTACTTC. Amino acids: CAISDLAGPSYEQYF.

The V gene is TRBV7-9, the J gene TRBJ2-7, with 10 bases identical to TRBD2. CDR1 and CDR2 from the germline V gene are SEHNR and FQNEAQ (reference sequence). With 5 bases clipped from V and 5 bases from J, the junction kept 6 bases outside the gene matches. This CDR3 has 14 amino acids. The CDR3 sequence is CASSLRAGGNEQYF. The CDR3 coding sequence is TGTGCCAGCAGCCTCAGAGCGGGAGGGAACGAGCAGTACTTC.

This chain connects TRBV28 to TRBJ2-3; 8 nucleotides match TRBD2. This CDR3 region has 15 residues. The trim removed 3 bases at V and 5 bases at J, leaving 7 bases unmatched. The germline V gene has CDR1 MDHEN and CDR2 SYDVKM. The CDR3 coding sequence is TGTGCCAGCAGTTTTGCCGGGAGGGCGGGAGATACGCAGTATTTT. Translated, it gives CASSFAGRAGDTQYF.

This clone was detected only a few times. The chain carries TRBV5-4 and TRBJ1-4, with 7 positions matching TRBD1. This CDR3 comprises 13 residues. CDR1 is SGHNT and CDR2 is YYREEE in the germline V gene (reference sequence). Unmatched junction bases numbered 2, after V lost 4 bases and J lost 5 bases. The CDR3 region is CASSRDSNEKLFF. CDR3 nucleotide sequence: TGTGCCAGCAGCCGGGACAGCAATGAAAAACTGTTTTTT. The full variable domain, with the rest looked up from reference TRBV5-4 and TRBJ1-4, is ETGVTQSPTHLIKTRGQQVTLRCSSQSGHNTVSWYQQALGQGPQFIFQYYREEENGRGNFPPRFSGLQFPNYSSELNVNALELDDSALYLCASSRDSNEKLFFGSGTQLSVL.

This rearrangement joins TRBV19 to TRBJ1-1, with TRBD1 as a possible D gene (6 bases). V shed 6 bases and J shed 0 bases, with 26 bases lying between them. The CDR3 extends over 19 amino acids. Per the germline V gene, CDR1 is LNHDA and CDR2 is SQIVND (reference sequence). The chain's CDR3 is CASSPRRSPGRGLNTEAFF. CDR3 nucleotide sequence: TGTGCCAGTAGCCCAAGGAGGAGTCCGGGGCGGGGGCTGAACACTGAAGCTTTCTTT.

The gene calls are TRBV5-1 and TRBJ2-7; 11 nucleotides line up with TRBD1. Germline-derived CDR1 and CDR2 are SGHRS and YFSETQ. Trimming at V came to 1 base and at J to 4 bases, leaving 4 bases not matched to a gene. CDR3 size: 15 residues. DNA of the CDR3: TGCGCCAGCAGCTTGACGGGACAGGGGGTGTACGAGCAGTACTTC. This codes for CASSLTGQGVYEQYF.

The chain employs TRBV7-9 and TRBJ2-5; TRBD1 matches 9 bases. V shed 1 base and J 4 bases; nucleotides not matched to a gene: 4. The CDR3 runs 15 residues. The germline gives CDR1 SEHNR, CDR2 FQNEAQ (reference sequence). The CDR3 here is CASSLGGTGLETQYF. The CDR3 DNA sequence: TGTGCCAGCAGCTTAGGAGGGACAGGGCTAGAGACCCAGTACTTC.

In nucleotides, the CDR3 is TGCGCCAGCAGCTTGGGAGCGGGAGGACACACCGGGGAGCTGTTTTTT. As protein: CASSLGAGGHTGELFF. The chain joins TRBV5-1 to TRBJ2-2; 9 nucleotides match TRBD2. The CDR3 totals 16 residues. With 0 bases clipped from V and 3 bases from J, the junction kept 3 bases outside the gene matches. CDR1 and CDR2 (germline): SGHRS, YFSETQ.

The rearrangement joins TRBV6-5 to TRBJ2-1, with TRBD2 identical over 7 bases. Per germline, CDR1 MNHEY and CDR2 SVGAGI. Trimming at V came to 4 bases and at J to 4 bases, leaving 10 bases not matched to a gene. The CDR3 totals 16 residues. The CDR3 is CASSSPKRERYNEQFF. Here the CDR3 DNA reads TGTGCCAGCAGTTCCCCTAAGCGGGAAAGATACAATGAGCAGTTCTTC.

The chain recombines TRBV28 with TRBJ1-5; 11 nucleotides match TRBD1. V shed 5 bases, J shed 6 bases, and the junction held 9 bases outside the gene matches. The CDR3 has 16 amino acids. Germline CDR1 MDHEN, CDR2 SYDVKM. CDR3 sequence reads: CASSPRTGGVGQPQHF. Here the CDR3 DNA reads TGTGCCAGCAGTCCCCGGACAGGGGGCGTAGGTCAGCCCCAGCATTTT. The whole variable domain, filled in from reference TRBV28 and TRBJ1-5, reads DVKVTQSSRYLVKRTGEKVFLECVQDMDHENMFWYRQDPGLGLRLIYFSYDVKMKEKGDIPEGYSVSREKKERFSLILESASTNQTSMYLCASSPRTGGVGQPQHFGDGTRLSIL.

This chain links TRBV7-2 with TRBJ2-7; 10 bases are shared with TRBD2. After removal of 1 base from V and 8 bases from J, the junction contained 20 bases not matched to a gene. The CDR3 length is 19 residues. The germline V gene has CDR1 SGHTA and CDR2 FQGNSA. CDR3: CASSLVSLAGESQLGKQYF. CDR3 in DNA: TGTGCCAGCAGCTTAGTTTCCCTAGCGGGAGAGTCCCAACTAGGCAAGCAGTACTTC.

The chain carries TRBV15 and TRBJ2-7, with 7 bases lining up with TRBD1. Germline CDR1 LNHNV, CDR2 YYDKDF (reference sequence). V trimming: 2 bases; J trimming: 7 bases; junction bases outside the gene matches: 5. This CDR3 contains 13 residues. The CDR3 sequence is CATSRSGGREQYF. CDR3 nucleotides: TGTGCCACCAGCAGATCAGGGGGACGAGAGCAGTACTTC.

This chain uses TRBV2 with TRBJ1-1, with TRBD1 matching 10 bases. Germline trimming cut 5 bases from V and 5 bases from J; bases unmatched to any gene: 14. This CDR3 has 17 amino acids. Germline assignment: CDR1 SNHLY and CDR2 FYNNEI. The chain's CDR3 is CASSSKTGGGRRTEAFF. The CDR3 region has the DNA TGTGCCAGCAGTTCGAAGACAGGGGGCGGGCGGAGGACTGAAGCTTTCTTT.

The chain recombines TRBV27 with TRBJ1-4; the D gene is possibly TRBD1 (6 bases). The CDR3 has 15 amino acids. Germline V gene sequence: CDR1 MNHEY, CDR2 SMNVEV (reference sequence). V lost 2 bases, J lost 1 base, and 8 bases lay in between. Here the CDR3 reads CASSLGGLTNEKLFF. As DNA, the CDR3 is TGTGCCAGCAGTTTAGGGGGCTTAACTAATGAAAAACTGTTTTTT.

The chain recombines TRBV25-1 with TRBJ2-1; 13 positions agree with TRBD2. V was pared by 8 bases and J by 6 bases, with 7 bases of the junction left unmatched. Looked up from germline, CDR1 is MGHDK and CDR2 is SYGVNS. CDR3 length equals 15 residues. The CDR3 sequence: CASQLGLAGVNEQFF. The DNA for the CDR3 is TGTGCCAGCCAGCTAGGACTAGCGGGAGTCAATGAGCAGTTCTTC.

The rearrangement joins TRBV4-1 to TRBJ2-6; 10 bases fit TRBD1. CDR1 and CDR2 (germline): MGHRA, YSYEKL. The length of the CDR3 is 17 residues. The V and J ends lost 5 bases and 1 base, in that order; junction bases with no gene match: 5. The CDR3 nucleotides are TGCGCCAGCAGCGACCGGGACAGGGGATCTGGGGCCAACGTCCTGACTTTC. Translating gives CASSDRDRGSGANVLTF.

The chain joins TRBV5-1 to TRBJ1-3; TRBD1 aligns across 7 bases. There are 15 residues in the CDR3. CDR1 is SGHRS and CDR2 is YFSETQ in the germline V gene. Unmatched junction bases numbered 0, after V lost 0 bases and J lost 0 bases. CDR3 in DNA: TGCGCCAGCAGCTTGGGGGACAGCTCTGGAAACACCATATATTTT. This encodes CASSLGDSSGNTIYF.

The rearrangement links TRBV27 to TRBJ2-3; 7 bases agree with TRBD2. This CDR3 has 14 amino acids. Germline CDR1 is MNHEY and CDR2 is SMNVEV (reference sequence). The trim removed 5 bases at V and 5 bases at J, leaving 7 bases unmatched. CDR3 bases: TGTGCCAGCAGTCTACAAACGGGAGGAGATACGCAGTATTTT. This encodes CASSLQTGGDTQYF.

V usage is TRBV11-3 and J usage is TRBJ2-1; D is possibly TRBD2 (5 bases). Trimming took 2 bases from V and 2 from J, leaving 10 bases between them. From germline, CDR1 is SGHNT and CDR2 YENEEA. This CDR3 is 15 amino acids long. The CDR3 loop reads CASSLRGGPYNEQFF. As DNA, the CDR3 is TGTGCCAGCAGCTTAAGAGGAGGTCCCTACAATGAGCAGTTCTTC.

V gene TRBV7-8 combines with J gene TRBJ2-7; the match to TRBD2 covers 12 bases. Germline V gene sequence: CDR1 SGHVS, CDR2 FQNEAQ. With 0 bases clipped from V and 1 base from J, the junction kept 4 bases outside the gene matches. CDR3 size: 17 residues. In DNA, the CDR3 is TGTGCCAGCAGCTTAGCGGTGCTAGCGGGGGGGTCCTACGAGCAGTACTTC. This sequence encodes CASSLAVLAGGSYEQYF.

This rearrangement joins TRBV7-3 to TRBJ2-1; D not resolved. Trimming cost V 5 bases and J 0 bases, with 14 bases left between them. Germline V gives CDR1 SGHTA, CDR2 FQGTGA. CDR3 length: 16 amino acids. The CDR3 protein is CASSPHEPSSYNEQFF. CDR3 nucleotides: TGTGCCAGCAGCCCCCACGAACCGAGCTCCTACAATGAGCAGTTCTTC. Full variable domain (missing parts from reference TRBV7-3 and TRBJ2-1): GAGVSQTPSNKVTEKGKYVELRCDPISGHTALYWYRQSLGQGPEFLIYFQGTGAADDSGLPNDRFFAVRPEGSVSTLKIQRTERGDSAVYLCASSPHEPSSYNEQFFGPGTRLTVL.

The V and J genes are TRBV7-6 and TRBJ2-5, with a tentative D call TRBD1 (5 bases). The CDR3 contains 16 residues. With 5 bases removed from V and 4 bases from J, the gap between germline ends came to 20 bases. CDR1 and CDR2 (germline): SGHVS, FNYEAQ. This chain's CDR3 is CASSPTPDKMPETQYF. DNA of the CDR3: TGTGCCAGCAGCCCGACCCCGGACAAAATGCCAGAGACCCAGTACTTC.

There are a few counts of this clone. The chain has TRBV19 and TRBJ2-2, with 8 bases that match TRBD2. Germline V CDR1 and CDR2: LNHDA, SQIVND (reference sequence). J lost 2 bases, V lost 7 bases, and 6 bases had no gene match. The CDR3 is made up of 15 amino acids. The CDR3 sequence is CASIPGTSNTGELFF. Written as DNA, the CDR3 is TGTGCCAGTATCCCCGGGACTAGTAACACCGGGGAGCTGTTTTTT.

The gene calls are TRBV5-5 and TRBJ1-3; D gene unclear. V was pared by 4 bases and J by 4 bases, with 21 bases between. The germline V gene has CDR1 SGHKS and CDR2 YYEKEE (reference sequence). This CDR3 region has 17 residues. The chain's CDR3 is CASSTSQGGLSGNTIYF. CDR3 coding DNA: TGTGCCAGCAGCACCTCCCAAGGAGGGCTGAGCGGAAACACCATATATTTT.

The chain carries TRBV6-1 and TRBJ2-7; D perhaps matches TRBD2 (5 bases). With 1 base removed from V and 2 bases from J, the gap between germline ends came to 12 bases. Per germline, CDR1 MNHNS and CDR2 SASEGT. CDR3 length: 15 residues. In DNA form, the CDR3 reads TGTGCCAGCAGTGAAGGATCTAGCAGAACCTACGAGCAGTACTTC. Its translation is CASSEGSSRTYEQYF.

With respect to this clone: The junction departs from germline at one end; a sequencing error may be responsible. This rearrangement joins TRBV27 to TRBJ2-1; 10 bases line up with TRBD1. This CDR3 has 15 residues. Germline V gene sequence: CDR1 MNHEY, CDR2 SMNVEV (reference sequence). CDR3 loop: CASSTKGQGNSVSVF. The CDR3 DNA reads as TGTGCCAGCAGTACGAAGGGACAGGGGAACTCGGTATCGGTCTTC.